This T cell receptor (beta chain) derives from a study of shared clonotypes between healthy human individuals. Clones were read by immunoSEQ multiplex PCR, and TCRdb kept only the in-frame ones, dropping some. The profile shows approximately 650,000 clones, around 95% of them singletons. Positive CCR7 selection of CD45RO-negative cells yielded the naive CD8 cells, and terminally differentiated effector memory CD45RA+ cells were excluded. This CDR3 comprises 12 residues. Trimming removed 2 bases at V and 4 bases at J, with 6 bases between. CDR1 is SGHDN and CDR2 is FVKESK in the germline V gene. This chain uses TRBV14 with TRBJ2-7; D not resolved. This sequence originates from a young woman in good health. The sequenced sample consisted of naive CD8+ T cells sorted from blood. The CDR3 region has the DNA TGTGCCAGCAGCCAATCCCTATACGAGCAGTACTTC. Its translation: CASSQSLYEQYF. Drawing the rest from reference TRBV14 and TRBJ2-7, the complete variable domain is EAGVTQFPSHSVIEKGQTVTLRCDPISGHDNLYWYRRVMGKEIKFLLHFVKESKQDESGMPNNRFLAERTGGTYSTLKVQPAELEDSGVYFCASSQSLYEQYFGPGTRLTVT.